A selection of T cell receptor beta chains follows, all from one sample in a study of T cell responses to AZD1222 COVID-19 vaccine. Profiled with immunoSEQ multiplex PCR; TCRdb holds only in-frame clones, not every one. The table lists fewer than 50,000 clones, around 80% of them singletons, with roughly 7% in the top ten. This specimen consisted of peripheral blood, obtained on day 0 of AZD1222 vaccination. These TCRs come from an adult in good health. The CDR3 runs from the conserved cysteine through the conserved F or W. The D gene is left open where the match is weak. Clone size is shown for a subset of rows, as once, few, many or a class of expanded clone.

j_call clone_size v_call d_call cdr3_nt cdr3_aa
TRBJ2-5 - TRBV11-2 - TGTGCCAGCAGCTTCGGCCATCAAGAGACCCAGTACTTC CASSFGHQETQYF
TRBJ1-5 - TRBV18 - TGTGCCAGCTCAGTTTCAGAGGGTCCGGGGCAGCCCCAGCATTTT CASSVSEGPGQPQHF
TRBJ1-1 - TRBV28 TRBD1 TGTGCCAGCAGGATACAGGGGGTGAACACTGAAGCTTTCTTT CASRIQGVNTEAFF
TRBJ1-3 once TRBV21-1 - TGTGCCAGCAGCCGGACAGGCTCTGGAAACACCATATATTTT CASSRTGSGNTIYF
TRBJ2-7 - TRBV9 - TGTGCCAGCAGCGTAGGATCGGGACGGACCTACGAGCAGTACTTC CASSVGSGRTYEQYF
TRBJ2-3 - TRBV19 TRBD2 TGTGCCAGTAGTATCGGGACTAGCGGGGATTATGATACGCAGTATTTT CASSIGTSGDYDTQYF
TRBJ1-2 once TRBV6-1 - TGTGCCAGCAGTGACAGCTATGGCTACACCTTC CASSDSYGYTF
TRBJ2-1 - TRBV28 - TGTGCCAGCACCCCCGGTGGACTAAAGTTCTTC CASTPGGLKFF
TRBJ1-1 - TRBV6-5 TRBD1 TGTGCCAGCAGCCCCTACGAGCAGGGGGACACTGAAGCTTTCTTT CASSPYEQGDTEAFF
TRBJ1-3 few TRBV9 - TGTGCCAGCAGCGGGGACGACAGGAGCTCTGGAAACACCATATATTTT CASSGDDRSSGNTIYF
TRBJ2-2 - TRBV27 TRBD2 TGTGCCAGCCTAACTTATAGCGGGGTCGGTTCCGGGGAGCTGTTTTTT CASLTYSGVGSGELFF
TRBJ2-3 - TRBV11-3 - TGTGCCAGCAGCTTCCGGGGTAGCTTCAGCACAGATACGCAGTATTTT CASSFRGSFSTDTQYF
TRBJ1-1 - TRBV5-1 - TGCGCCAGCAGCTGGGACGGGAACACTGAAGCTTTCTTT CASSWDGNTEAFF
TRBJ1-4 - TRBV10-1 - TGCGCCAGCAGTGAGTCTTCCTCGGCTTTGGGTCTTGAAAAACTGTTTTTT CASSESSSALGLEKLFF
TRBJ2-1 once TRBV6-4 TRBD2 TGTGCCAGCAGTTTAGCGGGGGGGCCTAGAAATGAGCAGTTCTTC CASSLAGGPRNEQFF
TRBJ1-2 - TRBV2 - TGTGCCAGCAACCGGGAAGATAACTATGGCTACACCTTC CASNREDNYGYTF
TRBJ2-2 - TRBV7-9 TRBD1 TGTGCCAGCAGAAGGCAGGGGGAACACGGGGAGCTGTTTTTT CASRRQGEHGELFF
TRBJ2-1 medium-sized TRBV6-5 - TGTGCCAGCAGTTACAATGAGGGGGGGGAGCAGTTCTTC CASSYNEGGEQFF
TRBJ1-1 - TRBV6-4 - TGTGCCAGCAGTGCTTTCCTGAACACTGAAGCTTTCTTT CASSAFLNTEAFF
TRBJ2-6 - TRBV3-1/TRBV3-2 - TGTGCCAGCAGCCAGATTAGCATGTCGAGCTCTGGGGCCAACGTCCTGACTTTC CASSQISMSSSGANVLTF
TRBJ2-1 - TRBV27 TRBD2 TGTGCCAGCAGTTTAAGGTGGCGCGGGAGCTCCTACAATGAGCAGTTCTTC CASSLRWRGSSYNEQFF
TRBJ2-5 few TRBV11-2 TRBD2 TGTGCCAGCAGCTTATGGACTAGCGGGAGGAGGGAGGAGGAGACCCAGTACTTC CASSLWTSGRREEETQYF
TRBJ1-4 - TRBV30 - TGTGCCTGGAGTACGGACACTGCAACTAATGAAAAACTGTTTTTT CAWSTDTATNEKLFF
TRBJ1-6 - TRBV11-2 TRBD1 TGTGCCAGCAGCTTGGGGACAGGGGTGAATTCACCCCTCCACTTT CASSLGTGVNSPLHF
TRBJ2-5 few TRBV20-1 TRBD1 TGCAGTGCTAGTCCCGGGACAGGGATGAAGACCCAGTACTTC CSASPGTGMKTQYF